This T cell receptor beta chain was profiled in a study of cytomegalovirus exposure and HLA in healthy donors. Overall study findings and caveats: Beyond CMV serostatus, there was no information to go on about immune exposure.

CDR3 length: 15 amino acids. Germline loops: CDR1 SGHNT, CDR2 YYREEE (reference sequence). V lost 4 bases and J lost 0; bases outside the gene matches: 3. The PCR ran on 60 Vbeta and 13 Jbeta primers. Profiled with immunoSEQ multiplex PCR; TCRdb holds only in-frame clones, not every one. The sample consists of 100,000 to 140,000 clones, approximately 80% of them appearing once. With respect to this clone: Antigen specificity is unknown.

The chain combines TRBV5-4 with TRBJ2-2; 7 bases fit TRBD1. The sequence derives from a male donor in good health and CMV-seronegative. Input material: PBMCs. CDR3 protein: CASSPRGSNTGELFF. CDR3 in DNA: TGTGCCAGCAGCCCCAGGGGGTCGAACACCGGGGAGCTGTTTTTT.